This T cell receptor (beta chain) was captured in a study of blood T cell repertoires in COVID-19. About the research overall: Samples taken during acute and convalescent COVID-19 were collected in the United States, Italy and Spain.

From germline, CDR1 is SNHLY and CDR2 FYNNEI. With V trimmed by 6 bases and J by 2 bases, 5 bases remained unmatched. The CDR3 covers 15 residues. Original data processing: It was from reference gene primer amplification that nucleated cell counts were estimated. TCRdb keeps only in-frame clones here, not all; method: immunoSEQ multiplex PCR. For V, J and clone size, that table is used; D and trimming come from the DNA. There are about 73,000 clones in the sample; roughly 80% occur only once, and 25% to 30% lies in the top ten. This receptor was obtained from a human donor in a cohort sampled during active COVID-19. Sequenced sample: peripheral blood. The chain recombines TRBV2 with TRBJ2-5, with TRBD1 matching over 11 bases. The CDR3 DNA reads as TGTGCCAGCAGGGGACAGGGGGGACCACAAGAGACCCAGTACTTC. Amino acid sequence: CASRGQGGPQETQYF.